Each of the 6 T cell receptor beta chains below was sequenced from the same sample in a study of blood T cell repertoires in COVID-19. The protocol was immunoSEQ multiplex PCR, while the TCRdb copy is restricted to in-frame clones and leaves out a portion. Found here are around 150,000 clones, 85% to 95% of them singletons; the top ten hold roughly 5%. Sample: peripheral blood. The receptors stem from a woman aged 45-59 years with acute or convalescent COVID-19.

This chain uses TRBV10-1 with TRBJ2-1, with 8 bases that match TRBD2. CDR1 and CDR2 (germline): WNHNN, SYGVQD (reference sequence). The ends lost 4 bases at V and 6 bases at J; junction bases unmatched: 5. The CDR3 runs 14 residues. The DNA for the CDR3 is TGCGCCAGCAGTGCAGCGGGAGTCGGCAATGAGCAGTTCTTC. It yields the protein CASSAAGVGNEQFF.

This chain joins TRBV12-3 or TRBV12-4 and TRBJ2-1; no clear D gene. The CDR3 covers 10 residues. The V end lost 8 bases, the J end lost 5 bases, and 4 bases lay between the germline ends. CDR3 protein: CASGHNEQFF. The CDR3 bases are TGTGCCAGCGGGCACAATGAGCAGTTCTTC.

The gene calls are TRBV28 and TRBJ1-1; no firm D call. CDR1 and CDR2 from the germline V gene are MDHEN and SYDVKM. The CDR3 has 11 amino acids. The V end lost 3 bases, the J end lost 11 bases, and 10 bases lay between the germline ends. Written as DNA, the CDR3 is TGTGCCAGCAGTTTGACCGGAGCGGCTTTCTTT. The encoded protein is CASSLTGAAFF.

The V call is TRBV6-2 or TRBV6-3, the J call TRBJ2-1; TRBD2 matches 7 bases. The germline V gene encodes CDR1 MNHEY and CDR2 SVGEGT. The V gene end was trimmed by 5 bases and the J gene end by 10 bases; junction bases not matched to a gene: 11. The length of the CDR3 is 14 residues. CDR3 in DNA: TGTGCCAGCAGTGGGACTAACCCCTTGAAGGAGCAGTTCTTC. This encodes CASSGTNPLKEQFF.

This clone was observed once. This chain joins TRBV6-5 and TRBJ2-7; the match to TRBD2 covers 14 bases. This CDR3 has 15 residues. Trimming took 7 bases from V and 2 from J; bases not matched to a gene: 4. Germline-derived CDR1 and CDR2 are MNHEY and SVGAGI. The CDR3 DNA reads as TGTGCCAGCATCAGACTAGCGGGAGGGCCCTACGAGCAGTACTTC. Residues: CASIRLAGGPYEQYF.

This sequence joins TRBV11-2 and TRBJ2-7; D is perhaps TRBD2 (6 bases). The CDR3 consists of 14 residues. V dropped 7 bases and J dropped 4 bases, with 17 bases sitting between them. Germline CDR1 is SGHAT and CDR2 is FQNNGV. CDR3 amino acids: CASTFHGRGYEQYF. The CDR3 DNA follows: TGTGCCAGCACCTTTCACGGGAGAGGATACGAGCAGTACTTC.